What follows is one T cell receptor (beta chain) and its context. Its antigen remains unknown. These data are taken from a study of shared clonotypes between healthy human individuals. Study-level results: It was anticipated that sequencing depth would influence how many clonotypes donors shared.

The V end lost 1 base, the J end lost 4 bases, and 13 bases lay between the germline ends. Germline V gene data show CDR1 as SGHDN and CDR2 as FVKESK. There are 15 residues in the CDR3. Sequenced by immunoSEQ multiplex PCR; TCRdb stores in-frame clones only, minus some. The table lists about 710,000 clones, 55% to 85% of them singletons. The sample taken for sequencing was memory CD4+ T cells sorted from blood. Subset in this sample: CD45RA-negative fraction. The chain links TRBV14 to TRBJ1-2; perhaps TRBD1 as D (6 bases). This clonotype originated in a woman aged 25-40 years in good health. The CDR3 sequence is CASSQVVDRLYGYTF. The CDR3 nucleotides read TGTGCCAGCAGCCAAGTAGTTGACAGGCTCTATGGCTACACCTTC.